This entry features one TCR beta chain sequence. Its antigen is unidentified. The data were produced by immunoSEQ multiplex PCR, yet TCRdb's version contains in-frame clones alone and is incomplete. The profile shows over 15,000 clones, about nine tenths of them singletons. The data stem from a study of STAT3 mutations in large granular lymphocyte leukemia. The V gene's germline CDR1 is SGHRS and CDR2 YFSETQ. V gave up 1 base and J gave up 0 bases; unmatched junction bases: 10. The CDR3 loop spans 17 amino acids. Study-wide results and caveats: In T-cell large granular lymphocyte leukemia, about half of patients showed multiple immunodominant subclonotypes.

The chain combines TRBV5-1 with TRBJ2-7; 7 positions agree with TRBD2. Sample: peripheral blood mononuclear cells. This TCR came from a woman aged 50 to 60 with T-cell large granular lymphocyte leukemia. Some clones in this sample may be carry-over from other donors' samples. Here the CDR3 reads CASSLLGRGGGSYEQYF. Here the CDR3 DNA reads TGCGCCAGCAGCTTGCTAGGGCGGGGCGGGGGCTCCTACGAGCAGTACTTC.